This T cell receptor (beta chain) is drawn from a study of blood T cell repertoires in COVID-19. Study as a whole: From the United States, Italy and Spain came samples of acute and convalescent COVID-19. Sample material is recorded as cDNA or gDNA derived from T cells, B-cell-depleted T cells, or PBMCs.

This CDR3 comprises 14 residues. The germline gives CDR1 SGHTS, CDR2 YDEGEE. Points on this clone: Compared with germline, one end of the junction differs, possibly owing to a read error.

Measured with immunoSEQ multiplex PCR; TCRdb has only the in-frame clones, and not every one. The sample comprises about 90,000 clones, approximately 92% of which are singletons, and roughly 6.4% rests with the top ten. Sequencing used peripheral blood. The clonotype originates from a woman in her sixties or seventies with active COVID-19. V usage is TRBV5-8 and J usage is TRBJ2-3, with a weak D call TRBD2 (5 bases). CDR3 DNA: TGTACCAGCAGCGCGGGTTACAGCGTAGATACGCAGTATTTT. Translated: CTSSAGYSVDTQYF.